The rows below give T cell receptor beta chains drawn from one sample of a study of T cell responses to AZD1222 COVID-19 vaccine. Assay: immunoSEQ multiplex PCR; the TCRdb copy retains only in-frame clones and omits some. The sample holds some 80,000 clones, about nine tenths seen once. The starting material was peripheral blood, obtained 28 days after the second dose of the MenACWY control vaccine. These receptors all stem from an adult who received the MenACWY meningococcal vaccine as a control. The CDR3 runs from the conserved cysteine through the conserved F or W. D genes are given only for firm matches. Not all rows give a size; the values are once, few, many and, for expanded clones, a class.

V gene	J gene	clone size	D gene	CDR3 protein	CDR3 DNA
TRBV6-5	TRBJ1-2	.	.	CASSKDTNNYGYTF	TGTGCCAGCAGTAAGGACACAAATAACTATGGCTACACCTTC
TRBV7-2	TRBJ1-4	few	.	CASSLGNREKLFF	TGTGCCAGCAGCCTGGGGAACAGAGAAAAACTGTTTTTT
TRBV6-5	TRBJ1-5	once	TRBD1	CASSRDRLSNQPQHF	TGTGCCAGCAGTAGGGACAGACTGAGCAATCAGCCCCAGCATTTT
TRBV4-2	TRBJ1-4	.	.	CASSQGIKLFF	TGTGCCAGCAGCCAAGGGATTAAACTGTTTTTT
TRBV7-9	TRBJ2-7	once	TRBD1	CASSLLGTGNEQYF	TGTGCCAGCAGCTTATTAGGGACAGGGAACGAGCAGTACTTC
TRBV30	TRBJ1-2	.	.	CAWRSRSNYGYTF	TGTGCCTGGAGGAGTAGGAGTAACTATGGCTACACCTTC
TRBV11-3	TRBJ1-1	.	.	CASSLQDSTEAFF	TGTGCCAGCAGCCTTCAAGACAGCACTGAAGCTTTCTTT
TRBV29-1	TRBJ1-4	.	.	CSVGTIGVGYEKLFF	TGCAGCGTTGGGACAATAGGAGTCGGTTATGAAAAACTGTTTTTT
TRBV19	TRBJ2-1	.	.	CASREITRVNEQFF	TGTGCCAGTAGGGAGATCACCCGGGTCAATGAGCAGTTCTTC
TRBV28	TRBJ1-5	.	.	CASSLLEPWSNQPQHF	TGTGCCAGCAGTTTATTGGAGCCCTGGAGCAATCAGCCCCAGCATTTT
TRBV7-2	TRBJ1-1	.	.	CASSLGTLNTEAFF	TGTGCCAGCAGCTTAGGGACCTTGAACACTGAAGCTTTCTTT
TRBV23-1	TRBJ2-5	.	.	CASSPIGPGLETQYF	TGCGCCAGCAGCCCAATCGGACCCGGGCTGGAGACCCAGTACTTC
TRBV29-1	TRBJ1-2	.	TRBD1	CSVVVVGQERYGYTF	TGCAGCGTTGTGGTGGTGGGACAGGAACGCTATGGCTACACCTTC
TRBV6-5	TRBJ1-1	.	.	CASSSGGDTEAFF	TGTGCCAGCAGTTCCGGGGGGGACACTGAAGCTTTCTTT
TRBV6-5	TRBJ1-4	.	.	CASSNPQTTNEKLFF	TGTGCCAGCAGTAACCCACAGACAACTAATGAAAAACTGTTTTTT
TRBV12-3/TRBV12-4	TRBJ1-1	.	.	CASTGPGEAFF	TGTGCCAGCACCGGACCAGGGGAAGCTTTCTTT